This T cell receptor beta chain was identified during a study of PD-1 blockade in classical Hodgkin lymphoma. Germline V gives CDR1 SGHAT, CDR2 FQNNGV. The CDR3 loop spans 14 amino acids. V was shortened by 0 bases and J by 0 bases, with 6 bases between the two germline ends. Repertoires were generated with immunoSEQ multiplex PCR, while TCRdb's copy carries only in-frame clones and drops some. Of nearly 55,000 clones in the sample, over 75% were seen once. Each patient's relapse followed autologous stem cell transplantation, and brentuximab vedotin exposure varied. This receptor was taken from a human donor with classical Hodgkin lymphoma. Sequenced material: peripheral blood mononuclear cells (PBMCs), taken at baseline. The genes are TRBV11-2 and TRBJ2-7; D is unresolved. The CDR3 loop reads CASSLEGLSYEQYV. The CDR3 bases are TGTGCCAGCAGCTTAGAGGGTCTCTCCTACGAGCAGTACGTC.